The TCR beta chain described here comes from a study of T cell repertoires in cytomegalovirus infection. Study-wide context: Use of recently identified HLA-C-restricted and well-studied HLA-B-restricted CMV epitopes was part of the study.

V was clipped by 5 bases and J by 0 bases; unmatched bases: 3. CDR3 length: 14 residues. The germline V gene has CDR1 DFQATT and CDR2 SNEGSKA (reference sequence). Points on this clonotype: The antigen is not known.

TCRdb re-called the reads through MiXCR, storing one row per CDR3 protein. Here the sample spans some 310,000 distinct CDR3 sequences, more than 20% being singletons. Study conclusions and caveats: People with CMV and the relevant HLA were identified by cumulative public TCR beta family frequency.

The material sequenced was cultured PBMCs, taken from culture after CMV antigen stimulation. The V call is TRBV20-1, the J call TRBJ2-7; 11 nucleotides align to TRBD2. This receptor was obtained from a human donor in good health (CMV status not recorded). Some clones in this sample may be carry-over from other donors' samples. CDR3 nucleotides: TGCAGTGCTGTCGGGACTAGCGGCTCCTACGAGCAGTACTTC. Translated, it gives CSAVGTSGSYEQYF.